The sequence of this T cell receptor (beta chain) was determined in a study of cytomegalovirus exposure and HLA in healthy donors. Study-level findings and limits: Investigators reported 150 to 200 TCR beta chains as tied to cytomegalovirus. Per a prior analysis, the majority of TCR beta V segments were productive roughly 87% or roughly 30% of the time. In a later analysis, V- and J-gene trimming of beta chains associated with a DCLRE1C missense variant, replicated independently. Further analysis, carried out later, found HLA-associated TCR beta chains more clonally expanded than equally common other chains.

Germline CDR1 is MNHNS and CDR2 is SASEGT. The CDR3 spans 15 residues. V gave up 3 bases and J gave up 0 bases, with 6 bases separating them. PCR used 60 Vbeta primers and 13 Jbeta primers. Libraries were prepared by immunoSEQ multiplex PCR; TCRdb keeps only in-frame clonotypes and omits some of them. Recorded for this sample: 120,000 or so clones. Concerning this clone: The antigen is not known.

Specimen: PBMCs. The chain joins TRBV6-1 to TRBJ2-6; the D is unclear. The TCR originated in a man younger than 35 in good health and CMV-seronegative. CDR3 sequence reads: CASSDEASGANVLTF. The CDR3 coding sequence is TGTGCCAGCAGTGACGAGGCCTCTGGGGCCAACGTCCTGACTTTC.